These T cell receptor beta chains were read from a single sample in a study of T cell responses to AZD1222 COVID-19 vaccine. The repertoire was sequenced with immunoSEQ multiplex PCR; TCRdb's copy has only in-frame clones and lacks some. This table holds about 140,000 clones, almost 95% found once. The sequenced sample was peripheral blood, obtained 28 days after the second AZD1222 dose. The receptors shown here come from an adult who received the AZD1222 COVID-19 vaccine. Each CDR3 is given with its conserved first and last residue. D genes are given only for firm matches. Clone size is shown for a subset of rows, as once, few, many or a class of expanded clone.

NA	TRBV19	TRBJ1-1	NA	TGTGCCAGTAGTATGTCGACGGTTCAGAACACTGAAGCTTTCTTT	CASSMSTVQNTEAFF
few	TRBV20-1	TRBJ1-2	TRBD1	TGCAGTGCCCAGGGGGGCTATGGCTACACCTTC	CSAQGGYGYTF
NA	TRBV7-9	TRBJ1-2	NA	TGTGCCAGCAGCCAATCGGATGGAGTTGGCGGCTACACCTTC	CASSQSDGVGGYTF
NA	TRBV7-2	TRBJ2-5	NA	TGTGCCAGCAGCCTCCTGGGCCAACAAGAGACCCAGTACTTC	CASSLLGQQETQYF
NA	TRBV7-2	TRBJ2-7	NA	TGTGCCAGCAGCTTAGATGGGGGGAGTCTTTACGAGCAGTACTTC	CASSLDGGSLYEQYF
NA	TRBV28	TRBJ1-6	NA	TGTGCCTCCAAGAGGGGGATGGGTTCACCCCTCCACTTT	CASKRGMGSPLHF
NA	TRBV9	TRBJ2-3	NA	TGTGCCAGCAGCGTAGTGGCGGGAAGTAGCACAGATACGCAGTATTTT	CASSVVAGSSTDTQYF
NA	TRBV7-2	TRBJ2-3	NA	TGTGCCAGCAGCTTAGCGAGAGATATCACAGATACGCAGTATTTT	CASSLARDITDTQYF
NA	TRBV29-1	TRBJ2-4	NA	TGCAGCGTTGCACGGGATAGGAACATTCAGTACTTC	CSVARDRNIQYF
NA	TRBV29-1	TRBJ1-2	NA	TGCAGCGTTATCCGGTGGCCGATTAACTATGGCTACACCTTC	CSVIRWPINYGYTF
NA	TRBV19	TRBJ2-7	TRBD2	TGTGCCAGCGGGACTAGCGGACCCTACGAGCAGTACTTC	CASGTSGPYEQYF
NA	TRBV18	TRBJ2-1	NA	TGTGCCAGCTCAGGCGGGGGGACAGGCGTCAATGAGCAGTTCTTC	CASSGGGTGVNEQFF
NA	TRBV4-2	TRBJ1-2	NA	TGTGCCAGCAGCCAAGGGGGAACGTCTAACTATGGCTACACCTTC	CASSQGGTSNYGYTF
NA	TRBV18	TRBJ2-7	NA	TGTGCCAGCTCCCCCGGGACCGGCCCCTACGAGCAGTACTTC	CASSPGTGPYEQYF
NA	TRBV27	TRBJ2-7	NA	TGTGCCAGCAGTAACAGGCTCAGCTCCTACGAGCAGTACTTC	CASSNRLSSYEQYF
NA	TRBV28	TRBJ1-2	TRBD1	TGTGCCAGCAGACATCCCGGGACAGCTAACTATGGCTACACCTTC	CASRHPGTANYGYTF
NA	TRBV29-1	TRBJ1-1	TRBD1	TGCAGCGCCAGACAGGGAGGTCTAGAACGGGAAGCTTTCTTT	CSARQGGLEREAFF
NA	TRBV27	TRBJ1-2	TRBD1	TGTGCCAGCAGTTTATCCCATCGGACAGGGTGGGCGCACTATGGCTACACCTTC	CASSLSHRTGWAHYGYTF
NA	TRBV19	TRBJ1-1	TRBD1	TGTGCCAGTAGGCTGACAGGGGCCATGAACACTGAAGCTTTCTTT	CASRLTGAMNTEAFF
NA	TRBV6-1	TRBJ1-3	NA	TGTGCCAGCAGTGAACCTGGCAGGGACGGAAACACCATATATTTT	CASSEPGRDGNTIYF
NA	TRBV29-1	TRBJ1-2	TRBD1	TGCAGCGTTGAAGATCGGACAGGGGGCGATGGCTACACCTTC	CSVEDRTGGDGYTF
NA	TRBV25-1	TRBJ2-5	NA	TGTGCCAGCAGTGATGTGGGGACCCAGTACTTC	CASSDVGTQYF
NA	TRBV28	TRBJ1-5	TRBD1	TGTGCCAGCAGTTTACAGGGGGGCAGCAATCAGCCCCAGCATTTT	CASSLQGGSNQPQHF
once	TRBV6-5	TRBJ2-7	TRBD2	TGTGCCAGCAGTTTTCTAGCGGGATTCTACGAGCAGTACTTC	CASSFLAGFYEQYF
NA	TRBV9	TRBJ2-1	TRBD2	TGTGCCAGCAGCGTACTAGCGGGAGTTGAGCAGTTCTTC	CASSVLAGVEQFF
NA	TRBV27	TRBJ2-7	NA	TGTGCCAGCTCTGAGGGGCTTAACTCCGCATACGAGCAGTACTTC	CASSEGLNSAYEQYF
NA	TRBV2	TRBJ1-2	NA	TGTGCCAGCACCGAAGAGTTGGGAACTGGCTACACCTTC	CASTEELGTGYTF
NA	TRBV19	TRBJ2-7	NA	TGTGCCAGTAGTTGGACGTCGAGCGTGAACATGGTCTACGAGCAGTACTTC	CASSWTSSVNMVYEQYF
NA	TRBV28	TRBJ1-6	NA	TGTGCCAGCAGAATCGGGGGGGAGCGATCACCCCTCCACTTT	CASRIGGERSPLHF
NA	TRBV7-9	TRBJ1-2	NA	TGTGCCAGCAGCTCGTCGGCGAACTATGGCTACACCTTC	CASSSSANYGYTF
NA	TRBV27	TRBJ2-6	TRBD1	TGTGCCAGCAGTTCCTACAGGGGCGGAGGGGCCAACGTCCTGACTTTC	CASSSYRGGGANVLTF
NA	TRBV7-9	TRBJ1-1	TRBD1	TGTGCCAGCAGCCCCGTCCGGGACAGGGTAGAAGCTTTCTTT	CASSPVRDRVEAFF
once	TRBV29-1	TRBJ1-1	NA	TGCAGCGTGGAACCCGGGACTCAACCTGGGGGGACTGAAGCTTTCTTT	CSVEPGTQPGGTEAFF
NA	TRBV11-1	TRBJ2-1	TRBD2	TGTGCCAGCAGCTTAAGGACTAGCGGACAATCGGAGCAGTTCTTC	CASSLRTSGQSEQFF
NA	TRBV5-4	TRBJ1-2	NA	TGTGCCAGCAGCTTGGCACAGGGTGATGGCTATGGCTACACCTTC	CASSLAQGDGYGYTF
NA	TRBV20-1	TRBJ1-2	NA	TGCAGTGCTAGTCCGGCAGGCCAACGGGACTATGGCTACACCTTC	CSASPAGQRDYGYTF
NA	TRBV11-3	TRBJ1-2	NA	TGTGCCAGCAGCTTGTCAGGGGATGGCTACACCTTC	CASSLSGDGYTF
NA	TRBV6-5	TRBJ1-3	NA	TGTGCCAGCACGACTGTCAACATCGTTCGAAACACCATATATTTT	CASTTVNIVRNTIYF
NA	TRBV4-1	TRBJ2-5	TRBD2	TGCGCCAGCAGCCCTCTGGCGGGAGGAGAGACCCAGTACTTC	CASSPLAGGETQYF
once	TRBV28	TRBJ2-7	TRBD1	TGTGCCAGCAGTTCTCCGGGACAGCGATACGAGCAGTACTTC	CASSSPGQRYEQYF
NA	TRBV29-1	TRBJ2-7	TRBD1	TGCAGCGTTGCCCAAAGCCGGGACAGGGCATTCGAGCAGTACTTC	CSVAQSRDRAFEQYF